Listed below are T cell receptor beta chains from one sample, sequenced in a study of cytomegalovirus exposure and HLA in healthy donors. The method was immunoSEQ multiplex PCR; TCRdb's version includes in-frame clones alone and lacks a portion of them. In the table there are 81,000 or so clones, about 81% of which are singletons. Sequencing was done on a sample of PBMCs. All receptors derive from a man aged 60 to 75 in good health and CMV-seronegative. CDR3s include the opening cysteine and the closing phenylalanine or tryptophan. A D gene is named only where the DNA matches it firmly.

V: TRBV9
D: .
J: TRBJ1-3
CDR3: CASSVGRGSGNTIYF
DNA: TGTGCCAGCAGCGTAGGTCGGGGCTCTGGAAACACCATATATTTT

V: TRBV6-5
D: TRBD1
J: TRBJ1-2
CDR3: CASSPGTESSYTF
DNA: TGTGCCAGCAGTCCAGGGACAGAGAGTAGCTACACCTTC

V: TRBV9
D: .
J: TRBJ2-6
CDR3: CASSVAPGTGANVLTF
DNA: TGTGCCAGCAGCGTAGCTCCGGGTACTGGGGCCAACGTCCTGACTTTC

V: TRBV19
D: TRBD1
J: TRBJ1-2
CDR3: CASSTTGGGGYTF
DNA: TGTGCCAGTAGTACTACAGGGGGAGGTGGCTACACCTTC

V: TRBV19
D: .
J: TRBJ2-5
CDR3: CASSIAGETQYF
DNA: TGTGCCAGTAGTATAGCAGGAGAGACCCAGTACTTC

V: TRBV6-5
D: .
J: TRBJ1-2
CDR3: CASTVTSSVNYGYTF
DNA: TGTGCCAGCACGGTAACCTCTAGCGTCAACTATGGCTACACCTTC

V: TRBV7-9
D: TRBD2
J: TRBJ2-1
CDR3: CASSYPGLAYNEQFF
DNA: TGTGCCAGCAGCTATCCGGGACTAGCCTACAATGAGCAGTTCTTC

V: TRBV19
D: .
J: TRBJ1-1
CDR3: CATTGPDSHMNTEAFF
DNA: TGTGCCACTACAGGGCCTGATAGCCACATGAACACTGAAGCTTTCTTT

V: TRBV19
D: .
J: TRBJ2-3
CDR3: CASSYSTDTQYF
DNA: TGTGCCAGTAGTTATTCCACAGATACGCAGTATTTT

V: TRBV7-9
D: .
J: TRBJ1-6
CDR3: CASSRENSPLHF
DNA: TGTGCCAGCAGTAGGGAGAATTCACCCCTCCACTTT

V: TRBV4-2
D: .
J: TRBJ2-2
CDR3: CASSQDAAVNTGELFF
DNA: TGTGCCAGCAGCCAAGATGCTGCAGTGAACACCGGGGAGCTGTTTTTT

V: TRBV19
D: TRBD1
J: TRBJ2-7
CDR3: CASSLLTGGRYEQYF
DNA: TGTGCCAGTAGCCTCCTCACAGGGGGCAGGTACGAGCAGTACTTC